This paragraph reports one TCR beta chain. Its antigen is still unknown. These data belong to a study of persistence of HIV-infected CD4 T cells. The libraries were made with immunoSEQ version 4 in survey mode. Profiled with immunoSEQ multiplex PCR; TCRdb holds only in-frame clones, not every one. The table lists 25,000 to 35,000 clones, roughly 82% of them singletons. Lysates of CMV-infected fibroblasts at approximately 10 ug/mL stimulated these cells. CD40L-negative CD69-negative CD45RO-high memory CD4+ T cells were sorted as populations depleted of antigen-responding cells. Whole-study results and caveats: Degenerate expanded CDR3beta sequences were enriched among CMV- and Gag-responding cells.

The sequences come from CD4+ T cells sorted from PBMCs after approximately 19-hour stimulation, collected from a patient who received antiretroviral therapy. The source of this sequence is an adult man with HIV who was CMV-seropositive.

CDR3 sequence reads: CASSYYRNRTEAFF. In DNA, the CDR3 is TGCGCCAGCAGCTACTACAGGAACAGAACTGAAGCTTTCTTT. The chain combines TRBV4-1 with TRBJ1-1, with D possibly being TRBD1 (5 bases). The V end was cut by 5 bases, the J end by 5 bases, with 15 bases between. The CDR3 consists of 14 residues. Per the germline V gene, CDR1 is MGHRA and CDR2 is YSYEKL.